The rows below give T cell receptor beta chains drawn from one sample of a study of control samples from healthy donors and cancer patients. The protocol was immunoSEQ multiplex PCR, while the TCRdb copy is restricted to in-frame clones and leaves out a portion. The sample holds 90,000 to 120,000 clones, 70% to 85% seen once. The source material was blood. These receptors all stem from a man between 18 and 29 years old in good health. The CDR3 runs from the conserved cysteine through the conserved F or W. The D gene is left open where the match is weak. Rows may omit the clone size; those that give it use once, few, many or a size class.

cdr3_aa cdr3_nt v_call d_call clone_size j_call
CATSRDGQGNEKLFF TGTGCCACCAGCAGAGATGGGCAGGGGAATGAAAAACTGTTTTTT TRBV15 . . TRBJ1-4
CASKVASYNEQFF TGTGCCAGCAAGGTTGCCTCCTACAATGAGCAGTTCTTC TRBV27 . . TRBJ2-1
CASSISRIEHGEQFF TGTGCCAGTAGTATAAGTCGGATCGAGCACGGTGAGCAGTTCTTC TRBV19 . once TRBJ2-1
CASSQDIRKHTDTQYF TGTGCCAGCAGCCAAGATATTCGGAAACACACAGATACGCAGTATTTT TRBV3-1/TRBV3-2 . . TRBJ2-3
CASSRDVGGYTF TGTGCCAGCAGCCGAGACGTGGGGGGCTACACCTTC TRBV7-8 . . TRBJ1-2
CASTPDRGKTNLFF TGTGCCAGCACTCCAGACAGGGGAAAAACTAATCTGTTTTTT TRBV6-6 TRBD1 . TRBJ1-4
CASSRTRNTEAFF TGTGCCAGTAGCAGGACGCGGAACACTGAAGCTTTCTTT TRBV19 . . TRBJ1-1
CAGQQENYGYTF TGTGCCGGTCAACAGGAAAACTATGGCTACACCTTC TRBV2 . . TRBJ1-2
CASSSDGGIQPQHF TGTGCCAGCAGCTCCGACGGGGGCATTCAGCCCCAGCATTTT TRBV11-2 . . TRBJ1-5
CASSLYPGGAQPQHF TGTGCCAGCAGTTTATACCCCGGCGGTGCTCAGCCCCAGCATTTT TRBV28 . . TRBJ1-5
CASSPGTVGSPLHF TGTGCCAGCAGCCCCGGGACGGTCGGGTCACCCCTCCACTTT TRBV7-9 . few TRBJ1-6
CASSFSLTSGPQHF TGTGCCAGCAGCTTCTCCTTGACAAGTGGACCCCAGCATTTT TRBV7-8 . few TRBJ1-5
CASSPRVTDTQYF TGCGCCAGCAGCCCCCGGGTCACAGATACGCAGTATTTT TRBV5-1 . . TRBJ2-3
CASSRAVYNEQFF TGTGCCAGCAGTCGGGCGGTCTACAATGAGCAGTTCTTC TRBV12-3/TRBV12-4 . . TRBJ2-1
CSASNRERGRTIYF TGCAGTGCTAGTAACAGGGAGCGCGGACGCACCATATATTTT TRBV20-1 . . TRBJ1-3
CSASYNADTQYF TGCAGTGCTAGTTATAACGCCGATACGCAGTATTTT TRBV20-1 . . TRBJ2-3
CASSHEWGRGEQYF TGTGCCAGCAGCCACGAATGGGGTCGCGGGGAGCAGTACTTC TRBV2 . . TRBJ2-7
CASSLGATNEKLFF TGTGCCAGCAGTTTGGGTGCAACTAATGAAAAACTGTTTTTT TRBV27 . . TRBJ1-4
CASSQHRNTEAFF TGTGCCAGCAGCCAGCACCGGAACACTGAAGCTTTCTTT TRBV14 . . TRBJ1-1
CASSLWDSSYEQYF TGCGCCAGCAGCTTGTGGGACAGTTCCTACGAGCAGTACTTC TRBV5-1 TRBD1 . TRBJ2-7